This T cell receptor (beta chain) was sequenced during a study of T cell responses to AZD1222 COVID-19 vaccine (TCRdb year 2021). In terms of the full investigation: TCR sequencing was performed for roughly 250 trial participants, of whom roughly 200 were given two doses of AZD1222 and roughly 25 were given two doses of MenACWY control vaccine. Trial participants were enrolled by age into 18-55, 56-69 and 70-plus year subgroups, with around 140, 26 and 57 TCR-sequenced participants respectively.

Results the study describes overall, beyond this receptor: Spike-specific TCR breadth and depth rose significantly after two AZD1222 doses compared with day 0 and with MenACWY recipients. Because no day 14 peak-response samples were available, repertoires were characterized only after the peak T cell response. The whole spike protein was spanned by vaccine-associated CD4 TCRs, and dominant responses were seen in regions 160-218 and 743-854. Participants were mostly white British and included more females than males, and it was suggested by the authors that clonal diversity may have been underestimated. Conclusions about previously exposed vaccinees were limited because only a handful of AZD1222 recipients were SARS-CoV-2 seropositive at baseline. The 56-69-year group was small, and its depth increase did not reach significance, likely because of low power. Nearly half of unique spike-specific TCRs reportedly recognized epitopes outside regions mutated in the B.1.351 and B.1.1.7 variants.

Details on this clone: Its target antigen remains unknown. One base away there is no much larger clone; base qualities are not given.

Based on the germline V gene (reference sequence), the CDR1 and CDR2 sequences are SEHNR and FQNEAQ. The trim is 0 bases for V and 13 bases for J, with a gap of 9 bases between the germline ends. From its cysteine to its phenylalanine, the CDR3 spans 11 amino acids. The kept DNA is CDR3 alone, 33 bases in frame from the first base. This sample's time point label indicates: about 28 days (+/-7) after the second vaccine dose. AZD1222 recipients with second doses at about 4 weeks or about 12 weeks were pooled, because spike-specific TCR depth and breadth did not differ between schedules. Vaccinee samples were obtained from the UK trials COV001 and COV002, which included a single-blind randomized controlled phase 2/3 trial of AZD1222 (ChAdOx1 nCoV-19) in healthy adults. Trial participant PBMC samples were collected at day 0 and day 28 after the second dose for TCRbeta chain sequencing. The CDR3 regions of human TCRbeta chains were analyzed by immunosequencing. As for the authors' bioinformatics: Repertoire TCRs were checked for matches against a reference library of SARS-CoV-2-specific TCRs that had been generated using the MIRA antigen-specificity platform. Breadth was defined as the fraction of unique TCRs that were SARS-CoV-2-associated, and depth was defined as the fraction of total T cells that were SARS-CoV-2-associated. Using the MIRA data, each spike-specific TCR was mapped to the spike region that the TCR reacts to and placed in a CD4 or CD8 class. Log10-transformed breadth and depth values were compared by one-way ANOVA with Sidak's multiple comparisons tests. The source is immuneACCESS, and TCRdb retained only in-frame sequences with V and J called. Part of the clones is not carried over; for the studies checked, unresolved V genes explain less than half of this, and the remainder is unexplained. V, J and clone size reflect that table, while D and trimming were determined from the DNA. The sample yields about 150,000 clones; roughly 90% were counted once. 2.5% to 4% of the sample is held by the ten biggest clonotypes.

Sequenced here: peripheral blood, sampled 28 days after the second AZD1222 dose. The rearranged chain carries TRBV7-9 and TRBJ2-5; TRBD1 could be the D gene, as 6 bases match. The source is an adult who received the AZD1222 COVID-19 vaccine. The CDR3 protein is CASSLATGRYF. In nucleotide form, the sequence is TGTGCCAGCAGCTTAGCGACAGGAAGGTACTTC.